These 26 T cell receptor beta chains were sequenced from one sample in a study of blood T cell repertoires in COVID-19. Profiled with immunoSEQ multiplex PCR; TCRdb holds only in-frame clones, not every one. This table has around 25,000 clones, 81% appearing once. The sample comprised peripheral blood. The receptors shown here come from an older man with acute or convalescent COVID-19.

This clone has a single count. The rearrangement uses TRBV12-5 and TRBJ2-7, with unresolved D. The CDR3 covers 12 residues. V lost 7 bases to trimming and J lost 3 bases, with 10 bases between them. Germline values: CDR1 LGHNT, CDR2 FRNRAP. CDR3 sequence reads: CASEGDLYEQYF. The CDR3 DNA follows: TGTGCTAGTGAAGGAGATCTCTACGAGCAGTACTTC.

This clone was detected once. The chain is built from TRBV9 and TRBJ2-5, with TRBD1 as a possible D gene (5 bases). The CDR3 spans 14 residues. Trimming removed 0 bases from V and 4 bases from J, with 10 bases in between. Germline V CDR1 and CDR2: SGDLS, YYNGEE. The CDR3 nucleotides are TGTGCCAGCAGCGTAGAAGCAGGGCGAGAGACCCAGTACTTC. Protein sequence: CASSVEAGRETQYF.

This rearrangement joins TRBV29-1 to TRBJ2-7, with 10 bases lining up with TRBD1. The CDR3 runs 12 residues. Germline CDR1 is SQVTM and CDR2 is ANQGSEA. V was pared by 7 bases and J by 4 bases, with 4 bases of the junction left unmatched. CDR3 region: CSARTGGYEQYF. The CDR3 DNA reads TGCAGCGCCCGGACAGGGGGGTACGAGCAGTACTTC.

The rearrangement uses TRBV6-6 and TRBJ2-7, with 7 bases matching TRBD1. Germline V gene data show CDR1 as MNHNY and CDR2 as SVGAGI (reference sequence). This CDR3 spans 13 amino acids. With V trimmed by 2 bases and J by 6 bases, 4 bases remained unmatched. Here the CDR3 reads CASSYRQGGEQYF. The CDR3 DNA sequence: TGTGCCAGCAGTTACCGACAGGGCGGCGAGCAGTACTTC.

The rearrangement joins TRBV5-4 to TRBJ2-1, with TRBD1 identical over 7 bases. CDR1 is SGHNT, CDR2 YYREEE, per germline (reference sequence). This CDR3 has 16 residues. The junction had 5 bases not matched to a gene; V was cut back by 2 bases and J by 0 bases. The CDR3 is CASSFLRDSSYNEQFF. CDR3 bases: TGTGCCAGCAGCTTTCTCCGGGACAGCTCCTACAATGAGCAGTTCTTC. Full variable domain (outside the CDR3, taken from reference TRBV5-4 and TRBJ2-1): ETGVTQSPTHLIKTRGQQVTLRCSSQSGHNTVSWYQQALGQGPQFIFQYYREEENGRGNFPPRFSGLQFPNYSSELNVNALELDDSALYLCASSFLRDSSYNEQFFGPGTRLTVL.

Here the CDR3 reads CASSYQGGTNEKLFF. CDR3 in DNA: TGTGCCAGCAGTTACCAGGGGGGAACTAATGAAAAACTGTTTTTT. This sequence joins TRBV6-6 and TRBJ1-4; the match to TRBD1 covers 7 bases. Trimming at V came to 2 bases and at J to 1 base, leaving 1 base not matched to a gene. There are 15 residues in the CDR3. Germline CDR1 is MNHNY and CDR2 is SVGAGI (reference sequence).

The rearrangement joins TRBV9 to TRBJ1-1; no clear D. This CDR3 comprises 14 residues. Germline CDR1 is SGDLS and CDR2 is YYNGEE. Deletions cut 0 bases from V and 1 base from J, with 7 bases between. CDR3 sequence: CASSVGPGNTEAFF. CDR3 nucleotide sequence: TGTGCCAGCAGCGTAGGACCAGGGAACACTGAAGCTTTCTTT.

The CDR3 spells CASSLFLGPGQDDTEAFF. In DNA form, the CDR3 reads TGTGCCAGCAGCTTATTCCTCGGTCCGGGACAGGACGACACTGAAGCTTTCTTT. This sequence joins TRBV7-8 and TRBJ1-1, with TRBD1 matching 8 bases. The CDR3 sequence is 18 residues long. Trimming took 2 bases from V and 3 from J; bases not matched to a gene: 14. In germline, CDR1 is SGHVS, CDR2 FQNEAQ.

The rearrangement links TRBV21-1 to TRBJ2-7; the table gives TRBD1 as D, unverified against the DNA. TRBV21-1 is a listed pseudogene. CDR3 size: 17 residues. The CDR3: CASSKAAPGQGAWEQYF. In DNA, the CDR3 is TGTGCCAGCAGCAAAGCAGCCCCGGGACAGGGGGCCTGGGAGCAGTACTTC.

This clone was picked up a small number of times. CDR3 sequence: CATSGRGFNQPQHF. In nucleotides, the CDR3 is TGTGCCACCAGTGGACGCGGGTTCAATCAGCCCCAGCATTTT. V is TRBV24-1 and J is TRBJ1-5; D unresolved. CDR3 length: 14 amino acids. The ends were cut back, 5 bases at V and 3 bases at J, with 10 bases in the middle. Germline V gene data show CDR1 as KGHDR and CDR2 as SFDVKD.

The rearrangement links TRBV5-1 to TRBJ1-1; D gene uncertain. The length of the CDR3 is 14 residues. Trimming took off 2 bases at V and 5 bases at J, with 13 bases between the two ends. Germline-derived CDR1 and CDR2 are SGHRS and YFSETQ. The DNA of the CDR3 is TGCGCCAGCAGCTTCGCGGCAGGCGGGACTGAAGCTTTCTTT. Translating it yields CASSFAAGGTEAFF.

This clone was recorded a few times. This sequence joins TRBV5-5 and TRBJ2-1, with a tentative D call TRBD2 (6 bases). Germline values: CDR1 SGHKS, CDR2 YYEKEE (reference sequence). The ends were cut back, 0 bases at V and 2 bases at J, with 9 bases in the middle. The length of the CDR3 is 15 residues. In nucleotides, the CDR3 is TGTGCCAGCAGCTTGGCGGGAGTGGCCTACAATGAGCAGTTCTTC. This encodes CASSLAGVAYNEQFF. Filled out from reference TRBV5-5 and TRBJ2-1, the complete variable domain reads DAGVTQSPTHLIKTRGQQVTLRCSPISGHKSVSWYQQVLGQGPQFIFQYYEKEERGRGNFPDRFSARQFPNYSSELNVNALLLGDSALYLCASSLAGVAYNEQFFGPGTRLTVL.

The chain uses TRBV6-5 and TRBJ1-2; no definite D call. Germline V gene sequence: CDR1 MNHEY, CDR2 SVGAGI. There are 15 residues in the CDR3. Trimming left V 0 bases short and J 4 bases short, with 12 bases between. The CDR3 is CASSYSKGGVYGYTF. The DNA for the CDR3 is TGTGCCAGCAGTTACTCGAAAGGCGGGGTCTATGGCTACACCTTC.

This clone came up a few times. The V gene is TRBV4-3, the J gene TRBJ1-4; D uncertain. This CDR3 is built from 17 residues. Germline CDR1 LGHNA, CDR2 YSLEER. Trimming cost V 0 bases and J 6 bases, with 17 bases left between them. CDR3 DNA sequence: TGCGCCAGCAGCCAAGATGTTATGGAGGGAGGCCATGAAAAACTGTTTTTT. Residues: CASSQDVMEGGHEKLFF.

In its sample, this clone was seen a few times. The rearrangement uses TRBV5-1 and TRBJ2-6; D is unresolved. The ends were cut back, 5 bases at V and 4 bases at J, with 13 bases in the middle. CDR3 length equals 15 residues. Germline CDR1 is SGHRS and CDR2 is YFSETQ. The CDR3 region has the DNA TGCGCCAGCAGATTCGGGTTCGTGGGGGCCAACGTCCTGACTTTC. It encodes CASRFGFVGANVLTF.

V and J are TRBV3-1 (or the pseudogene TRBV3-2) and TRBJ2-3, with D possibly TRBD1 on 6 matching bases. CDR1 is LGHDT and CDR2 is YNNKEL in the germline V gene (reference sequence). The CDR3 sequence is 14 residues long. The V and J ends lost 3 bases and 5 bases respectively, with 12 bases between them. For the CDR3, the DNA is TGTGCCAGCAGCCAGAACGCAGGGGAAGATACGCAGTATTTT. This sequence encodes CASSQNAGEDTQYF.

Only a few counts were recorded for this clone. V is TRBV7-6 and J is TRBJ2-1, with TRBD2 as a possible D gene (6 bases). The germline CDR1 and CDR2 sequences are SGHVS and FNYEAQ. The CDR3 totals 16 residues. V gave up 5 bases and J gave up 9 bases, with 23 bases separating them. CDR3 residues: CASSQRRGSGVGEQFF. CDR3 bases: TGTGCCAGCAGCCAACGACGGGGGAGTGGCGTCGGTGAGCAGTTCTTC.

The CDR3 here is CASSSQGGTNEKLFF. CDR3 DNA: TGCGCCAGCAGCTCGCAGGGTGGGACTAATGAAAAACTGTTTTTT. The rearrangement uses TRBV5-1 and TRBJ1-4, with a possible D match to TRBD1 (5 bases). The CDR3 is 15 amino acids. Germline values: CDR1 SGHRS, CDR2 YFSETQ. Trimming left V 3 bases short and J 2 bases short, with 11 bases between.

This clone was seen only once. V is TRBV20-1 and J is TRBJ1-1, with D uncertain. CDR1 is DFQATT and CDR2 is SNEGSKA in the germline V gene (reference sequence). V was trimmed by 6 bases and J by 5 bases, leaving 10 bases between them. The CDR3 runs to 11 residues. The CDR3 DNA reads as TGCAGTGCCGCTGCGGGGACTGAAGCTTTCTTT. It translates to CSAAAGTEAFF.

This clone was seen a few times. The chain links TRBV6-2 or TRBV6-3 to TRBJ1-2; D call uncertain. Germline lookup yields CDR1 MNHEY and CDR2 SVGEGT. The CDR3 is 14 residues long. The germline V and J ends were trimmed by 3 bases and 4 bases, with 12 bases remaining between them. CDR3 protein: CASSYLHFGYGYTF. For the CDR3, the DNA is TGTGCCAGCAGTTATCTTCACTTTGGCTATGGCTACACCTTC.

The rearrangement joins TRBV5-1 to TRBJ1-6; 7 nucleotides agree with TRBD1. V lost 5 bases, J lost 5 bases, and 7 bases stayed unmatched. The length of the CDR3 is 15 residues. CDR1 is SGHRS, CDR2 YFSETQ, per germline. The CDR3 region has the DNA TGCGCCAGCAGGACCGAGGGGGCCAATAATTCACCCCTCCACTTT. Translated, it gives CASRTEGANNSPLHF.

This chain uses TRBV9 with TRBJ1-3; D may be TRBD1 (6 bases). V shed 4 bases and J shed 7 bases, with 24 bases lying between them. In germline, CDR1 is SGDLS, CDR2 YYNGEE. CDR3 length: 17 amino acids. The CDR3 nucleotides read TGTGCCAGCAGCTATAGTCCCTATTCAGGGGACGGGAACACCATATATTTT. It encodes CASSYSPYSGDGNTIYF.

The J gene is TRBJ1-4, the V gene TRBV5-1, with a possible D match to TRBD1 (6 bases). CDR1 and CDR2 from the germline V gene are SGHRS and YFSETQ. CDR3 length: 14 residues. Trimming stripped 6 bases from V and 3 bases from J, with 12 bases between. Here the CDR3 DNA reads TGCGCCAGCACCCCGACAGGACCTAATGAAAAACTGTTTTTT. It encodes CASTPTGPNEKLFF.

The chain is built from TRBV7-3 and TRBJ2-3, with D possibly TRBD1 on 5 matching bases. The germline V gene has CDR1 SGHTA and CDR2 FQGTGA. The CDR3 contains 13 residues. The V end was cut by 4 bases, the J end by 2 bases, with 7 bases between. CDR3 DNA: TGTGCCAGCAGCTCTGGGGCCACAGATACGCAGTATTTT. This codes for CASSSGATDTQYF. The variable domain in full, completed from reference TRBV7-3 and TRBJ2-3, reads GAGVSQTPSNKVTEKGKYVELRCDPISGHTALYWYRQSLGQGPEFLIYFQGTGAADDSGLPNDRFFAVRPEGSVSTLKIQRTERGDSAVYLCASSSGATDTQYFGPGTRLTVL.

The chain uses TRBV19 and TRBJ2-5; 8 positions agree with TRBD1. Looked up from germline, CDR1 is LNHDA and CDR2 is SQIVND (reference sequence). V was clipped by 6 bases and J by 1 base; unmatched bases: 4. The CDR3 runs 14 residues. CDR3 residues: CASSLGQGQETQYF. In nucleotides, the CDR3 is TGTGCCAGTAGCCTCGGACAGGGCCAAGAGACCCAGTACTTC.

The rearrangement links TRBV29-1 to TRBJ2-5, with a weak D call TRBD2 (5 bases). CDR1 and CDR2 from the germline V gene are SQVTM and ANQGSEA. Trimming took off 6 bases at V and 2 bases at J, with 13 bases between the two ends. The CDR3 loop spans 13 amino acids. CDR3 nucleotides: TGCAGCGTGGACGGACTGGCACAAGAGACCCAGTACTTC. It codes for CSVDGLAQETQYF.